Listed below are T cell receptor beta chains from one sample, sequenced in a study of control samples from healthy donors and cancer patients. The assay was immunoSEQ multiplex PCR, and TCRdb's table has in-frame clones only and misses some. The sample consists of roughly 130,000 clones, 80% to 95% of them appearing once. Sequenced material: blood. These TCRs come from a man aged 18 to 29 in good health. The CDR3 runs from the conserved cysteine through the conserved F or W. The D gene is left open where the match is weak. Clone sizes are given selectively: once, few, many, or a class where the clone is expanded.

>-|TRBJ1-1|TRBV12-3/TRBV12-4|TRBD1
CASNDRGRTAFF
TGTGCCAGCAATGACAGGGGGCGGACAGCTTTCTTT
>-|TRBJ1-6|TRBV6-5|-
CASSRELNSPLHF
TGTGCCAGCAGCCGGGAACTAAATTCACCCCTCCACTTT
>-|TRBJ1-2|TRBV14|-
CASSQTMQGGGGYTF
TGTGCCAGCAGCCAAACAATGCAGGGAGGAGGTGGCTACACCTTC
>-|TRBJ2-5|TRBV3-1/TRBV3-2|-
CASTLRLDGQETQYF
TGTGCCAGCACCCTGAGACTAGATGGCCAAGAGACCCAGTACTTC
>-|TRBJ1-6|TRBV6-6|-
CASSATGPNGSPLHF
TGTGCCAGCAGTGCAACCGGGCCAAACGGCTCACCCCTCCACTTT
>few|TRBJ2-1|TRBV10-2|-
CASRGTNYNEQFF
TGCGCCAGCAGGGGGACAAACTACAATGAGCAGTTCTTC
>-|TRBJ2-5|TRBV21-1|-
CASSNASGADQETQYF
TGTGCCAGCAGCAATGCTAGCGGGGCCGACCAAGAGACCCAGTACTTC
>-|TRBJ1-3|TRBV10-3|TRBD1
CAIRATGGSGNTIYF
TGTGCCATCAGGGCGACAGGGGGATCTGGAAACACCATATATTTT
>-|TRBJ2-5|TRBV11-3|-
CASTPGQFQETQYF
TGTGCCAGCACTCCCGGACAATTCCAAGAGACCCAGTACTTC
>-|TRBJ1-4|TRBV10-3|-
CAISDGRAEEKLFF
TGTGCCATCAGTGACGGCAGGGCAGAGGAAAAACTGTTTTTT
>-|TRBJ2-3|TRBV5-5|TRBD2
CASSWEGPDTQYF
TGTGCCAGCAGCTGGGAGGGCCCAGATACGCAGTATTTT
>-|TRBJ2-5|TRBV7-3|-
CASSLIGSPGETQYF
TGTGCCAGCAGCTTAATCGGATCTCCCGGGGAGACCCAGTACTTC
>-|TRBJ1-6|TRBV27|-
CASQLGGESPLHF
TGTGCCAGCCAACTTGGTGGGGAATCACCCCTCCACTTT
>once|TRBJ1-4|TRBV10-1|-
CASSEGTGRGEKLFF
TGCGCCAGCAGTGAAGGGACGGGCAGGGGTGAAAAACTGTTTTTT
>-|TRBJ2-2|TRBV5-4|TRBD1
CASSSPGTGWTGELFF
TGTGCCAGCAGCTCGCCCGGGACAGGGTGGACCGGGGAGCTGTTTTTT
>-|TRBJ1-1|TRBV7-2|TRBD1
CASSLQGARGTEAFF
TGTGCCAGCAGCTTACAGGGGGCGCGCGGCACTGAAGCTTTCTTT
>-|TRBJ1-2|TRBV4-3|-
CASSQEGGVGRSYTF
TGCGCCAGCAGCCAAGAGGGAGGGGTGGGCCGTAGCTACACCTTC
>-|TRBJ1-5|TRBV11-2|-
CASSFSVNSNQPQHF
TGTGCCAGCAGCTTTAGTGTGAATAGCAATCAGCCCCAGCATTTT
>few|TRBJ2-3|TRBV7-2|TRBD1
CASSLSQGRVDTQYF
TGTGCCAGCAGCTTATCACAGGGGCGGGTGGATACGCAGTATTTT
>-|TRBJ2-1|TRBV5-1|TRBD1
CASSTGQGAVDEQFF
TGCGCCAGCAGCACGGGACAGGGGGCAGTCGATGAGCAGTTCTTC
>-|TRBJ1-1|TRBV13|-
CASSLPSGGQAFF
TGTGCCAGCAGCCTCCCCTCGGGGGGGCAAGCTTTCTTT
>-|TRBJ2-7|TRBV10-2|-
CASSETVEQYF
TGCGCCAGCAGTGAGACAGTCGAGCAGTACTTC
>-|TRBJ1-2|TRBV5-8|-
CASSSTGFPVNYGYTF
TGTGCCAGCAGTTCAACAGGGTTCCCAGTTAACTATGGCTACACCTTC
>-|TRBJ2-7|TRBV13|TRBD1
CASSQGQGFYEQYF
TGTGCCAGCAGCCAGGGACAGGGCTTCTACGAGCAGTACTTC
>few|TRBJ1-5|TRBV4-1|-
CASSPTTGNQPQHF
TGCGCCAGCAGCCCGACGACAGGAAATCAGCCCCAGCATTTT
>-|TRBJ2-3|TRBV7-8|TRBD2
CASSPHELAGTSTDTQYF
TGTGCCAGCAGTCCCCATGAACTAGCGGGTACTAGCACAGATACGCAGTATTTT
>few|TRBJ1-5|TRBV2|-
CASSEQGGTNQPQHF
TGTGCCAGCAGTGAACAGGGAGGGACGAATCAGCCCCAGCATTTT
>-|TRBJ2-3|TRBV10-3|TRBD2
CAISEQAGTTDTQYF
TGTGCCATCAGTGAACAAGCGGGGACCACAGATACGCAGTATTTT
>-|TRBJ2-1|TRBV3-1/TRBV3-2|-
CASSQTLGTEWSSYNEQFF
TGTGCCAGCAGCCAGACCCTAGGGACCGAGTGGAGCTCCTACAATGAGCAGTTCTTC
>few|TRBJ1-5|TRBV30|-
CAWGEGEAAGNQPQHF
TGTGCCTGGGGAGAAGGGGAGGCGGCTGGCAATCAGCCCCAGCATTTT
>-|TRBJ1-1|TRBV2|-
CASRDGQTYTEAFF
TGTGCCAGCAGGGATGGACAGACCTACACTGAAGCTTTCTTT
>-|TRBJ2-7|TRBV4-1|-
CASSQDPNRAYEQYF
TGCGCCAGCAGCCAAGATCCAAACAGAGCCTACGAGCAGTACTTC
>-|TRBJ1-1|TRBV4-2|-
CASSQGVNTEAFF
TGTGCCAGCAGCCAAGGGGTAAACACTGAAGCTTTCTTT
>once|TRBJ1-1|TRBV30|-
CAWSVDFDTEAFF
TGTGCCTGGAGTGTAGATTTTGACACTGAAGCTTTCTTT
>-|TRBJ1-1|TRBV2|-
CASSEGRGYTEAFF
TGTGCCAGCAGTGAGGGGAGAGGGTACACTGAAGCTTTCTTT
>-|TRBJ2-1|TRBV13|-
CASGDLAYNEQFF
TGTGCCAGTGGGGACTTAGCCTACAATGAGCAGTTCTTC
>-|TRBJ2-2|TRBV5-1|-
CASSLGLGRTGELFF
TGCGCCAGCAGCTTGGGGCTGGGTCGTACCGGGGAGCTGTTTTTT